The source of this TCR beta chain is a study of cytomegalovirus exposure and HLA in healthy donors. This CDR3 is built from 16 residues. Germline V gives CDR1 MGHRA, CDR2 YSYEKL. Between the trimmed V and J ends, which lost 3 bases and 3 bases, there was a span of 12 bases. PCR primers comprised 60 Vbeta and 13 Jbeta primers. In the authors' methods: Later work found about 80 million unique TCR beta chains, with about 10 million shared. Some clones are missing from TCRdb's copy, which holds only in-frame ones; the method was immunoSEQ multiplex PCR. V and J calls and clone size follow that table, whereas D and trimming were derived from the DNA. Of roughly 66,000 clones listed, approximately 80% are singletons. About this clone: What it binds is unknown.

Notes on the study in general: Many donors carried some public TCRs, although rarity characterized most TCR sequences. Confirmation in vitro established that a few CMV-associated chains were specific for CMV antigens. Sequencing depth roughly uniform across donors was assumed in presence/absence analyses.

Sample: PBMCs. The chain combines TRBV4-1 with TRBJ2-6, with a tentative D call TRBD2 (6 bases). The receptor comes from a man younger than 35 in good health and CMV-seropositive. For the CDR3, the DNA is TGCGCCAGCAGCCAGGGGGGTTTCGGTGGGGCCAACGTCCTGACTTTC. It specifies CASSQGGFGGANVLTF.